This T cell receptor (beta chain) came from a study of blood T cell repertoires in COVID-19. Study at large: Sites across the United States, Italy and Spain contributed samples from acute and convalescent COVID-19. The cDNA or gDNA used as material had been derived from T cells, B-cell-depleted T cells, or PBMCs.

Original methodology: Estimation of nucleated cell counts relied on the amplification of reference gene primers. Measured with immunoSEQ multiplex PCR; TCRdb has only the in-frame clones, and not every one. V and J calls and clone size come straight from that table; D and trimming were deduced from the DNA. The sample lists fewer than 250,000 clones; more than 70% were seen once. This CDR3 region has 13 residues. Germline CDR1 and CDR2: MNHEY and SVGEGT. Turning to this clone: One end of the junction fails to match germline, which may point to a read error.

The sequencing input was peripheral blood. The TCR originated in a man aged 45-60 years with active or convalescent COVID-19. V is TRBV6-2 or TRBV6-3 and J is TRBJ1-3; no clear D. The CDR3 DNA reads TGTGCCGGCAGTCCGTCAGATGGAAACACCATATATTTT. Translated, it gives CAGSPSDGNTIYF.